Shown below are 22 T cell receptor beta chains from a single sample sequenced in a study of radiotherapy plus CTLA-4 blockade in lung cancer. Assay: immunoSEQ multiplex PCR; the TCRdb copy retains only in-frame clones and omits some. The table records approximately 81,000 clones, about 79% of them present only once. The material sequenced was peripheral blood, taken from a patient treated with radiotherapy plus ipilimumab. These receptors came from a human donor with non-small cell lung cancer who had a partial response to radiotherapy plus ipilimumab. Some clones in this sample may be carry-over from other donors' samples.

The CDR3, as DNA: TGCGCCAGCAGCCTGGGACAAAGCTCCTACAATGAGCAGTTCTTC. It yields the protein CASSLGQSSYNEQFF. This chain links TRBV4-3 with TRBJ2-1; TRBD1 might be the D (6 bases). CDR3 length: 15 residues. The ends were cut back, 4 bases at V and 0 bases at J, with 10 bases in the middle. In germline, CDR1 is LGHNA, CDR2 YSLEER.

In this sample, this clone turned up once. The CDR3 DNA reads as TGTGCCAGCAGTTTTGAATCCGGGGGTCTCCGGGGGGCTTTCTTT. Its translation is CASSFESGGLRGAFF. This rearrangement joins TRBV28 to TRBJ1-1; a possible D gene is TRBD1 (5 bases). Germline loops: CDR1 MDHEN, CDR2 SYDVKM. Trimming removed 3 bases from V and 11 bases from J, with 22 bases in between. This CDR3 spans 15 amino acids.

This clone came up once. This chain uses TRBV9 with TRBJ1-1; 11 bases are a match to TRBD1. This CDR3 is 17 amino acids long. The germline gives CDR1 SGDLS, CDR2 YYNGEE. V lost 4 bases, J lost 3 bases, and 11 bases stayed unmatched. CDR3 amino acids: CASSKGTGGGLYTEAFF. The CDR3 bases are TGTGCCAGCAGCAAAGGGACAGGGGGAGGACTTTACACTGAAGCTTTCTTT.

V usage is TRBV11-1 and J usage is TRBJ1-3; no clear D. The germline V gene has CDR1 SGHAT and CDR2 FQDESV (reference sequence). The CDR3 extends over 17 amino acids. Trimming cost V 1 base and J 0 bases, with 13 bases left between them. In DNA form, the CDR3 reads TGTGCCAGCAGCTTAGGGGCATCCGAGAACTCTGGAAACACCATATATTTT. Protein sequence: CASSLGASENSGNTIYF. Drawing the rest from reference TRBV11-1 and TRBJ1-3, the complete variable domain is EAEVAQSPRYKITEKSQAVAFWCDPISGHATLYWYRQILGQGPELLVQFQDESVVDDSQLPKDRFSAERLKGVDSTLKIQPAELGDSAMYLCASSLGASENSGNTIYFGEGSWLTVV.

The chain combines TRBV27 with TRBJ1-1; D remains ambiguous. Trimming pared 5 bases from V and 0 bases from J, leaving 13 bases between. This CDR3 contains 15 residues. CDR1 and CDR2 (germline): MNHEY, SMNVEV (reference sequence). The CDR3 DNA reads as TGTGCCAGCAGTGCGGTGAAACTTTTGAACACTGAAGCTTTCTTT. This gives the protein CASSAVKLLNTEAFF.

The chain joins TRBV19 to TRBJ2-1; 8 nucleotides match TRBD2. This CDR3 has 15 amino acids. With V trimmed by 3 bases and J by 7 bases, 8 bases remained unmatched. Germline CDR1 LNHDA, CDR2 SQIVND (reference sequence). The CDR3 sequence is CASSMASGRRNEQFF. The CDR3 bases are TGTGCCAGTAGTATGGCCAGCGGGAGAAGGAATGAGCAGTTCTTC.

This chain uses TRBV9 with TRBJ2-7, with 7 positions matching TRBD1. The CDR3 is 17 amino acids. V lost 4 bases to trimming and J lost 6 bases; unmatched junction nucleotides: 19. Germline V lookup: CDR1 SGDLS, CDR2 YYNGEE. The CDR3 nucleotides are TGTGCCAGCAGCCCAACTATAGATCTCGACAGGGCCGGCGAGCAGTACTTC. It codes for CASSPTIDLDRAGEQYF.

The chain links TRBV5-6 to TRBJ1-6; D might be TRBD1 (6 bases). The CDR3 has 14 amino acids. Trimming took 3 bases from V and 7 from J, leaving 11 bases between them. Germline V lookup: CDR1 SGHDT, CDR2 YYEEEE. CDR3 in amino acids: CASSYQGRNSPLHF. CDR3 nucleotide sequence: TGTGCCAGCAGCTACCAGGGGCGGAATTCACCCCTCCACTTT.

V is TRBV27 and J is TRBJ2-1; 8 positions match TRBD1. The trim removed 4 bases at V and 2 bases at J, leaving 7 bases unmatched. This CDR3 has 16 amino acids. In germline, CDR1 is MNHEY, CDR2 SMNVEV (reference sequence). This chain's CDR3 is CASSSRQGITYNEQFF. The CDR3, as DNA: TGTGCCAGCAGTTCCCGACAGGGGATCACCTACAATGAGCAGTTCTTC.

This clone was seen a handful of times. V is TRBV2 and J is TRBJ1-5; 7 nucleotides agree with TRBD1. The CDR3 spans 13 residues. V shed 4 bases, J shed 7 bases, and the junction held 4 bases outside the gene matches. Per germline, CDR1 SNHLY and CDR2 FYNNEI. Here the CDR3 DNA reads TGTGCCAGCAGTGGGGCAGGGGGGCAGCCCCAGCATTTT. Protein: CASSGAGGQPQHF.

The CDR3 loop is CATDPGQGLDTQYF. The CDR3 DNA reads TGTGCCACCGACCCGGGACAGGGGTTAGATACGCAGTATTTT. The chain is built from TRBV28 and TRBJ2-3, with 10 bases that match TRBD1. Per germline, CDR1 MDHEN and CDR2 SYDVKM. V gave up 10 bases and J gave up 5 bases; unmatched junction bases: 9. The length of the CDR3 is 14 residues. The entire variable domain, with the rest obtained from reference TRBV28 and TRBJ2-3, is as follows: DVKVTQSSRYLVKRTGEKVFLECVQDMDHENMFWYRQDPGLGLRLIYFSYDVKMKEKGDIPEGYSVSREKKERFSLILESASTNQTSMYLCATDPGQGLDTQYFGPGTRLTVL.

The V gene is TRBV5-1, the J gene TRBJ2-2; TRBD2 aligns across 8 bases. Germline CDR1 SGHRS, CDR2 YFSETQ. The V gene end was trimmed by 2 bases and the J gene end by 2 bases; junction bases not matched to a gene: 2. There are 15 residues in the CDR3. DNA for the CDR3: TGCGCCAGCAGCTTCGCGGGGGGTAACACCGGGGAGCTGTTTTTT. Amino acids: CASSFAGGNTGELFF.

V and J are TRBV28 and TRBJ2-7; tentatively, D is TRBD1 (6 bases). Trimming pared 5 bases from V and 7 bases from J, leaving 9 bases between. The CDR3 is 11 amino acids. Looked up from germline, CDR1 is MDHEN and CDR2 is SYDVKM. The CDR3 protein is CASSGRGEQYF. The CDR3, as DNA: TGTGCCAGCAGTGGAAGGGGGGAGCAGTACTTC.

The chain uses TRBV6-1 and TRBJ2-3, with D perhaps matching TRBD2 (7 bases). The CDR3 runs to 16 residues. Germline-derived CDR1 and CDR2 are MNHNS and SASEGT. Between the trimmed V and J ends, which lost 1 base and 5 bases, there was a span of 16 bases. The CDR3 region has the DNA TGTGCCAGCAGTGAAGGCGGGACAAAGCGGGGAGATACGCAGTATTTT. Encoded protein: CASSEGGTKRGDTQYF.

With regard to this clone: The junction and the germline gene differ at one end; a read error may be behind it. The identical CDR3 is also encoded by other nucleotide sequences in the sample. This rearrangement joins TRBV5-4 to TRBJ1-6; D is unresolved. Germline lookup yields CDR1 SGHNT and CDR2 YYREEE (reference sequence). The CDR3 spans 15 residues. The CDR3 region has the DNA TGTGCCAGCAGCGCCGGGGAACGTAATAATTCTCCCCTCCACTTT. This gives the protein CASSAGERNNSPLHF.

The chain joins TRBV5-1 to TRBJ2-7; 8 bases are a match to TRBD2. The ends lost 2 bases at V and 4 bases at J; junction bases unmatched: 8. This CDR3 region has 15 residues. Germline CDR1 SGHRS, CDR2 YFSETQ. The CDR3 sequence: CASSFVAGGEYEQYF. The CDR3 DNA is TGCGCCAGCAGCTTCGTGGCGGGAGGCGAGTACGAGCAGTACTTC. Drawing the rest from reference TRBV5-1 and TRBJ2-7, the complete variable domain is KAGVTQTPRYLIKTRGQQVTLSCSPISGHRSVSWYQQTPGQGLQFLFEYFSETQRNKGNFPGRFSGRQFSNSRSEMNVSTLELGDSALYLCASSFVAGGEYEQYFGPGTRLTVT.

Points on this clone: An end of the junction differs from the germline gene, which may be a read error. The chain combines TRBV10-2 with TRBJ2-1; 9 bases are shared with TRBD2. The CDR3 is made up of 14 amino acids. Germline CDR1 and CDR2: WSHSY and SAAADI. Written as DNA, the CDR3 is TGCGCCAGCCGTGAGCGGGGGGATGGTAGTGAGCAGTTCTTC. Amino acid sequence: CASRERGDGSEQFF.

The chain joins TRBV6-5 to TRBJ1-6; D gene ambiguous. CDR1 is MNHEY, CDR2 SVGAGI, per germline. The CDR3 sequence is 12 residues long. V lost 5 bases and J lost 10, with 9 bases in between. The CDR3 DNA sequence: TGTGCCAGCAGTACCCCGGGATCACCCCTCCACTTT. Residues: CASSTPGSPLHF.

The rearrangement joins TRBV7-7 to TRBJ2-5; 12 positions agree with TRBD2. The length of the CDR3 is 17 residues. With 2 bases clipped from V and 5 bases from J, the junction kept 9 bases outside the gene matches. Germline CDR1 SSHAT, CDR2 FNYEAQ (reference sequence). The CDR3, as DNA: TGTGCCAGCAGCTTATCCCAGACTAGCGGGAGCTTTGAGACCCAGTACTTC. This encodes CASSLSQTSGSFETQYF.

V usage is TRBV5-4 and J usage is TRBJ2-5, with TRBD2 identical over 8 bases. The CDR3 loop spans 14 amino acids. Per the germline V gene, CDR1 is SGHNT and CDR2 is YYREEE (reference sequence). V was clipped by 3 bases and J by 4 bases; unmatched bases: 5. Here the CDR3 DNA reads TGTGCCAGCAGCTCGGGAGGGCCTGGAGAGACCCAGTACTTC. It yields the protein CASSSGGPGETQYF.

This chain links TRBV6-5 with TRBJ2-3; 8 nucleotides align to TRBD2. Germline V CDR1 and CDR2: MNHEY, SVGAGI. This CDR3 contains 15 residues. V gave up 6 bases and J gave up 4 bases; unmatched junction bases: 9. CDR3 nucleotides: TGTGCCAGCAGCCCGAGCGGGGGCTCCCCAGATACGCAGTATTTT. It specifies CASSPSGGSPDTQYF.

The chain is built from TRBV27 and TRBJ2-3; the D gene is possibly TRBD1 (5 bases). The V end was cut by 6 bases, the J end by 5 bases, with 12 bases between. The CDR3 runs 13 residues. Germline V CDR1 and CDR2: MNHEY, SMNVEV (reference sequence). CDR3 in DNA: TGTGCCAGCAGCGGGCAGGGAAAAGATACGCAGTATTTT. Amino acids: CASSGQGKDTQYF.